This T cell receptor (beta chain) was recorded in a study of T-cell reconstitution after alpha-beta-depleted transplantation in children. The CDR3 has 15 residues. After removal of 2 bases from V and 4 bases from J, the junction contained 4 bases not matched to a gene. CDR1 and CDR2 (germline): SGDLS, YYNGEE. Using unique molecular identifiers, the investigators prepared the TCRbeta library. TCRdb reprocessed the PCR reads with MiXCR, giving one entry per CDR3 protein. The table records 500,000 to 600,000 distinct CDR3 sequences, more than 20% of them present only once. The chain employs TRBV9 and TRBJ2-5, with 11 bases lining up with TRBD1. Sequencing was performed on PBMCs, taken before TCRalphabeta/CD19-depleted stem cell transplant. The clonotype comes from a boy under two years old with Wiskott-Aldrich syndrome, due to receive a stem cell transplant. CDR3 in amino acids: CASSVWTGGGETQYF. CDR3 sequence (DNA): TGTGCCAGCAGCGTGTGGACAGGGGGCGGAGAGACCCAGTACTTC.